This is a list of T cell receptor beta chains from one sample in a study of blood T cell repertoires in COVID-19. Some clones are missing from TCRdb's copy, which holds only in-frame ones; the method was immunoSEQ multiplex PCR. Here the sample spans 90,000 to 100,000 clones, 82% being singletons. Input material: peripheral blood. The receptors were sampled from a man at least 80 years old with acute or convalescent COVID-19. Both conserved end residues are part of each CDR3. A D gene is named only where the DNA matches it firmly. Size is stated for part of the rows, as once, few or many counts, or as a class when the clone is expanded.

j_call	d_call	v_call	clone_size	cdr3_aa	cdr3_nt
TRBJ2-1	TRBD2	TRBV28	.	CASSQRGRVYNEQFF	TGTGCCAGCAGTCAGCGCGGGAGGGTGTACAATGAGCAGTTCTTC
TRBJ1-4	.	TRBV7-2	.	CASQRGTNEKLFF	TGTGCCAGCCAAAGAGGAACTAATGAAAAACTGTTTTTT
TRBJ2-5	.	TRBV2	.	CASSEALGGETQYF	TGTGCCAGCAGTGAAGCGCTTGGCGGAGAGACCCAGTACTTC
TRBJ2-1	TRBD2	TRBV18	few	CASSPERGTRNEQFF	TGTGCCAGCTCACCAGAAAGAGGGACTAGGAATGAGCAGTTCTTC
TRBJ2-7	.	TRBV6-5	.	CASRRSTVAEQYF	TGTGCCAGCAGACGTTCGACAGTAGCCGAGCAGTACTTC
TRBJ2-7	TRBD1	TRBV11-2	.	CASSYSQGAGEQYF	TGTGCCAGCAGCTACAGCCAGGGGGCAGGAGAGCAGTACTTC
TRBJ2-2	TRBD2	TRBV7-2	.	CASSRTTSGGATGELFF	TGTGCCAGCAGCCGGACGACTAGCGGGGGGGCAACCGGGGAGCTGTTTTTT
TRBJ1-1	TRBD1	TRBV5-1	.	CASSSGFPTGYTEAFF	TGCGCCAGCAGCTCCGGGTTTCCGACAGGGTACACTGAAGCTTTCTTT
TRBJ1-2	.	TRBV28	.	CASSLTQNYGYTF	TGTGCCAGCAGCCTTACACAAAACTATGGCTACACCTTC
TRBJ2-7	.	TRBV11-2	once	CASSLVGIKGVNEQYF	TGTGCCAGCAGCTTAGTAGGCATAAAGGGGGTCAACGAGCAGTACTTC
TRBJ2-1	TRBD1	TRBV5-1	.	CASSLGTASYNEQFF	TGCGCCAGCAGCCTCGGGACAGCATCCTACAATGAGCAGTTCTTC
TRBJ1-2	.	TRBV6-5	.	CASSYRQLNYGYTF	TGTGCCAGCAGTTACAGACAGCTGAACTATGGCTACACCTTC
TRBJ1-1	.	TRBV18	.	CASSPTANTEAFF	TGTGCCAGCTCACCCACAGCGAACACTGAAGCTTTCTTT
TRBJ1-1	.	TRBV19	once	CATWDLRGTEAFF	TGTGCCACCTGGGACTTACGGGGGACTGAAGCTTTCTTT
TRBJ2-7	.	TRBV5-5	.	CASSHSGQITYEQYF	TGTGCCAGCAGCCATAGTGGGCAGATTACCTACGAGCAGTACTTC
TRBJ2-3	.	TRBV11-2	.	CASSLDFRGTDTQYF	TGTGCCAGCAGCTTAGATTTCAGGGGCACAGATACGCAGTATTTT
TRBJ2-1	.	TRBV5-1	.	CASSPRPGGQSSYNEQFF	TGCGCCAGCAGCCCCCGACCAGGTGGCCAGAGCTCCTACAATGAGCAGTTCTTC
TRBJ2-7	TRBD1	TRBV18	few	CASSRGTAYEQYF	TGTGCCAGCTCCCGAGGGACAGCCTACGAGCAGTACTTC
TRBJ2-7	TRBD2	TRBV28	once	CASSAPGGGYEQYF	TGTGCCAGCAGTGCCCCAGGCGGGGGCTACGAGCAGTACTTC
TRBJ1-2	TRBD1	TRBV25-1	.	CASSVGGQGSYTF	TGTGCCAGCAGCGTAGGGGGACAGGGCTCCTACACCTTC
TRBJ2-3	TRBD2	TRBV15	.	CATSRPGRGGGDTQYF	TGTGCCACCAGCCGCCCAGGGCGGGGGGGCGGAGATACGCAGTATTTT
TRBJ2-5	TRBD2	TRBV3-1/TRBV3-2	.	CASSRGLAGGLLQETQYF	TGTGCCAGCAGCCGAGGACTAGCGGGAGGACTTTTGCAAGAGACCCAGTACTTC
TRBJ1-1	.	TRBV7-2	.	CASSAGLFSAEAFF	TGTGCCAGCAGCGCCGGACTGTTTTCGGCTGAAGCTTTCTTT
TRBJ1-1	.	TRBV14	.	CASSQDADRWREAFF	TGTGCCAGCAGCCAAGATGCGGACAGATGGAGAGAGGCTTTCTTT
TRBJ1-6	TRBD1	TRBV5-1	.	CASSPLDRGITSPLHF	TGCGCCAGCAGCCCCTTGGACAGGGGTATTACTTCACCCCTCCACTTT
TRBJ2-1	.	TRBV7-9	.	CASSFSTGVYNEQFF	TGTGCCAGCAGCTTTAGCACGGGAGTCTACAATGAGCAGTTCTTC
TRBJ2-1	TRBD2	TRBV5-4	few	CASTRGGEYNEQFF	TGTGCCAGCACCCGGGGGGGCGAGTACAATGAGCAGTTCTTC
TRBJ2-2	.	TRBV5-1	.	CASSFSGKGTGELFF	TGCGCCAGCAGCTTCTCAGGGAAGGGAACCGGGGAGCTGTTTTTT
TRBJ1-3	.	TRBV10-2	.	CASSEGVAGNTIYF	TGCGCCAGCAGTGAAGGGGTCGCTGGAAACACCATATATTTT
TRBJ2-7	TRBD1	TRBV7-2	once	CASSITGTGPSYEQYF	TGTGCCAGCAGCATTACCGGGACAGGGCCCTCGTACGAGCAGTACTTC
TRBJ2-1	.	TRBV5-1	.	CASSQTGRNEQFF	TGCGCCAGCAGCCAAACAGGGCGCAATGAGCAGTTCTTC
TRBJ1-1	TRBD1	TRBV19	.	CATSGTANTEAFF	TGTGCCACCTCTGGGACAGCGAACACTGAAGCTTTCTTT
TRBJ1-4	TRBD1	TRBV27	.	CASSFLRTGMNEKLFF	TGTGCCAGCAGTTTTCTCAGGACAGGGATGAATGAAAAACTGTTTTTT
TRBJ2-1	TRBD1	TRBV30	once	CAWSVFETGLWNEQFF	TGTGCCTGGAGTGTATTTGAGACAGGGTTATGGAATGAGCAGTTCTTC
TRBJ2-3	.	TRBV24-1	.	CATSVEAGSTDTQYF	TGTGCCACCAGTGTGGAGGCGGGAAGCACAGATACGCAGTATTTT
TRBJ1-1	.	TRBV5-1	.	CASSVRQDMNTEAFF	TGCGCCAGCAGCGTCAGACAGGACATGAACACTGAAGCTTTCTTT
TRBJ1-5	TRBD1	TRBV25-1	.	CASSGTGGWQPQHF	TGTGCCAGCAGTGGGACAGGGGGCTGGCAGCCCCAGCATTTT
TRBJ2-5	.	TRBV28	.	CASSLVLQETQYF	TGTGCCAGCAGTTTGGTACTCCAAGAGACCCAGTACTTC
TRBJ1-1	TRBD1	TRBV5-1	few	CASNTRQGMSTEAFF	TGCGCCAGCAACACCCGACAGGGTATGTCAACTGAAGCTTTCTTT
TRBJ1-1	.	TRBV15	.	CATSRDPDWIEAFF	TGTGCCACCAGCAGAGACCCGGACTGGATTGAAGCTTTCTTT
TRBJ2-3	.	TRBV4-3	.	CASSLGGARTDTQYF	TGCGCCAGCAGCCTAGGTGGGGCCCGCACAGATACGCAGTATTTT
TRBJ1-4	.	TRBV2	.	CASSELPLRGEKLFF	TGTGCCAGCAGTGAACTACCCCTCCGAGGTGAAAAACTGTTTTTT
TRBJ1-1	.	TRBV2	.	CASSAHQGLMNTEAFF	TGTGCCAGCAGTGCGCACCAGGGTCTCATGAACACTGAAGCTTTCTTT
TRBJ1-5	TRBD1	TRBV6-5	.	CATRSLGQGNQPQHF	TGTGCCACCCGTTCATTGGGACAGGGCAATCAGCCCCAGCATTTT
TRBJ1-2	TRBD1	TRBV5-1	.	CASSLGQEPSYGYTF	TGCGCCAGCAGCTTAGGACAGGAACCCTCGTATGGCTACACCTTC
TRBJ2-6	.	TRBV9	.	CASSPTGGAGANVLTF	TGTGCCAGCAGCCCCACCGGAGGTGCCGGGGCCAACGTCCTGACTTTC
TRBJ1-1	TRBD1	TRBV4-1	.	CASSQVAGGMNTEAFF	TGCGCCAGCAGCCAAGTGGCAGGGGGTATGAACACTGAAGCTTTCTTT
TRBJ1-2	.	TRBV6-5	.	CASSFGSYGYTF	TGTGCCAGCAGTTTCGGGAGCTATGGCTACACCTTC
TRBJ2-7	.	TRBV5-1	.	CASSLGLVANYEQYF	TGCGCCAGCAGCTTGGGTCTAGTCGCTAACTACGAGCAGTACTTC
TRBJ2-1	TRBD2	TRBV7-2	.	CASSTLAGEAYNEQFF	TGTGCCAGCAGCACCCTAGCGGGAGAGGCCTACAATGAGCAGTTCTTC
TRBJ1-1	.	TRBV10-3	.	CAAALGGGTEAFF	TGTGCCGCGGCGTTGGGCGGGGGGACTGAAGCTTTCTTT
TRBJ1-4	TRBD1	TRBV25-1	.	CASSESGTAPFNEKLFF	TGTGCCAGCAGTGAATCCGGGACAGCTCCCTTTAATGAAAAACTGTTTTTT
TRBJ2-7	.	TRBV12-3/TRBV12-4	.	CASSSSYEQYF	TGTGCCAGCAGTTCCAGCTACGAGCAGTACTTC
TRBJ1-5	.	TRBV6-2/TRBV6-3	.	CASSYRARAGDQPQHF	TGTGCCAGCAGTTACCGTGCCAGGGCAGGAGATCAGCCCCAGCATTTT
TRBJ1-4	.	TRBV18	.	CASSEGVDEKLFF	TGTGCCAGCTCAGAGGGGGTGGATGAAAAACTGTTTTTT
TRBJ1-5	.	TRBV2	once	CASSDQALGGNQPQHF	TGTGCCAGCAGTGACCAGGCTCTTGGTGGCAATCAGCCCCAGCATTTT